This T cell receptor (beta chain) is from a study of T cell repertoires in cytomegalovirus infection. The study's findings and limits: HLA-C-restricted TCR beta clonotypes specific for CMV led the ex vivo response.

Germline CDR1 is SQVTM and CDR2 is ANQGSEA. The J segment lost 3 bases and the V segment lost 4 bases, leaving 9 bases of the junction unmatched. The CDR3 is made up of 14 amino acids. Concerning this clonotype: Its specificity is not known.

TCRdb processed the reads anew with MiXCR; each CDR3 protein has one entry. The data hold about 320,000 distinct CDR3 sequences, with around a tenth observed a single time. The source material was PBMCs. The receptor was isolated from a human donor in good health (CMV status not recorded). Some clones in this sample may be carry-over from other donors' samples. This chain connects TRBV29-1 to TRBJ2-7; 7 bases are shared with TRBD1. The CDR3 DNA reads TGCAGCGTTGGGGACGGGACAGCCAACTACGAGCAGTACTTC. Its translation: CSVGDGTANYEQYF.